The rows below give T cell receptor beta chains drawn from one sample of a study of blood T cell repertoires in COVID-19. The protocol was immunoSEQ multiplex PCR, while the TCRdb copy is restricted to in-frame clones and leaves out a portion. The table shows roughly 97,000 clones, with roughly 83% occurring only once. The source material was peripheral blood. All receptors derive from a woman older than 75 with active or convalescent COVID-19. The CDR3 runs from the conserved cysteine through the conserved F or W. The D gene is left open where the match is weak. For some rows the clone size is stated as once, few or many, or as a class when expanded; others skip it.

>TRBJ1-5|.|15|.|TRBV5-5
CASSLNWQKNQPQHF
TGTGCCAGCAGCTTAAATTGGCAGAAAAATCAGCCCCAGCATTTT
>TRBJ2-7|.|14|TRBD2|TRBV27
CASRGLAGGYEQYF
TGTGCCAGCAGGGGACTAGCGGGAGGCTACGAGCAGTACTTC
>TRBJ1-2|.|14|TRBD1|TRBV5-1
CASSQGQGPLRYTF
TGCGCCAGCAGCCAAGGACAGGGGCCTCTCCGCTACACCTTC
>TRBJ1-1|.|14|.|TRBV19
CATCRGDVNTEAFF
TGTGCCACTTGTCGGGGGGACGTCAACACTGAAGCTTTCTTT
>TRBJ1-4|many|14|.|TRBV6-5
CASSYQGTNEKLFF
TGTGCCAGCAGTTACCAGGGTACTAATGAAAAACTGTTTTTT
>TRBJ2-3|.|16|TRBD2|TRBV7-2
CASRPSTSGSTDTQYF
TGTGCCAGCAGGCCCTCGACTAGCGGGAGCACAGATACGCAGTATTTT
>TRBJ1-6|.|14|TRBD1|TRBV7-2
CASSLRQGISPLHF
TGTGCCAGCAGCCTCCGACAGGGGATTTCACCCCTCCACTTT
>TRBJ1-2|many|12|.|TRBV30
CAWKRRSSGYTF
TGTGCCTGGAAGCGCCGATCTTCTGGCTACACCTTC
>TRBJ1-3|.|16|TRBD1|TRBV28
CASSSGQGISGNTIYF
TGTGCCAGCAGTTCGGGACAGGGTATCTCTGGAAACACCATATATTTT
>TRBJ1-5|.|20|TRBD1|TRBV24-1
CATSDCFFGQGASGNQPQHF
TGTGCCACCAGTGATTGTTTCTTCGGACAGGGGGCGTCCGGCAATCAGCCCCAGCATTTT
>TRBJ1-1|.|12|.|TRBV24-1
CATSDFRGEAFF
TGTGCCACCAGTGATTTCAGGGGTGAAGCTTTCTTT
>TRBJ2-6|few|18|TRBD1|TRBV24-1
CATSDGDRVKAGANVLTF
TGTGCCACCAGTGATGGGGACAGGGTAAAGGCTGGGGCCAACGTCCTGACTTTC
>TRBJ1-1|.|15|TRBD1|TRBV6-4
CASSDERDRATEAFF
TGTGCCAGCAGTGACGAGCGGGACAGGGCCACTGAAGCTTTCTTT
>TRBJ2-7|few|15|TRBD2|TRBV2
CASSARTSGFYEQYF
TGTGCCAGCAGTGCTAGGACTAGCGGATTCTACGAGCAGTACTTC
>TRBJ1-2|.|12|.|TRBV28
CAITDSNYGYTF
TGTGCCATCACGGACAGTAACTATGGCTACACCTTC
>TRBJ1-5|.|13|.|TRBV29-1
CSVEARPGQPQHF
TGCAGCGTTGAAGCCCGGCCGGGTCAGCCCCAGCATTTT
>TRBJ2-3|.|15|.|TRBV18
CASSPMSGSTDTQYF
TGTGCCAGCTCACCAATGAGCGGAAGCACAGATACGCAGTATTTT
>TRBJ2-7|.|14|TRBD1|TRBV20-1
CSASGRQGAFEQYF
TGCAGTGCTAGTGGTAGGCAGGGGGCATTCGAGCAGTACTTC
>TRBJ1-2|.|13|.|TRBV6-1
CASSESAGNGYTF
TGTGCCAGCAGTGAGTCGGCAGGGAACGGCTACACCTTC
>TRBJ2-1|.|15|.|TRBV5-4
CASSLVARAENEQFF
TGTGCCAGCAGCTTGGTGGCCAGGGCTGAAAATGAGCAGTTCTTC
>TRBJ2-1|few|13|.|TRBV5-6
CASSLVPVNKQFF
TGTGCCAGCAGCTTGGTACCGGTTAATAAGCAGTTCTTC
>TRBJ1-2|.|14|TRBD1|TRBV19
CASSKTGGSYGYTF
TGTGCCAGTAGTAAGACAGGGGGAAGCTATGGCTACACCTTC
>TRBJ2-7|.|14|TRBD2|TRBV29-1
CSASTSGSPGEQYF
TGCAGCGCCTCAACTAGCGGGAGTCCAGGCGAGCAGTACTTC
>TRBJ2-3|.|13|.|TRBV2
CADGSTNTDTQYF
TGTGCAGACGGGAGTACCAACACAGATACGCAGTATTTT
>TRBJ1-1|.|17|.|TRBV5-1
CASSSTIETGQNTEAFF
TGCGCCAGCAGCTCCACCATCGAGACAGGACAAAACACTGAAGCTTTCTTT
>TRBJ1-1|.|14|.|TRBV6-1
CASSEMTLNTEAFF
TGTGCCAGCAGTGAAATGACATTGAACACTGAAGCTTTCTTT
>TRBJ1-2|.|17|TRBD1|TRBV9
CASSVDGTGGVLDGYTF
TGTGCCAGCAGCGTCGACGGGACAGGGGGCGTGCTTGATGGCTACACCTTC
>TRBJ1-1|.|16|.|TRBV7-3
CASSLMGQVRATEAFF
TGTGCCAGCAGCTTAATGGGGCAGGTCCGGGCCACTGAAGCTTTCTTT
>TRBJ2-6|.|16|.|TRBV28
CASSYPQGSGANVLTF
TGTGCCAGCAGTTACCCGCAGGGCTCTGGGGCCAACGTCCTGACTTTC
>TRBJ1-2|.|16|TRBD1|TRBV27
CASSFSPYGTGDGYTF
TGTGCCAGCAGTTTCTCCCCCTACGGGACAGGGGATGGCTACACCTTC
>TRBJ2-3|.|13|TRBD1|TRBV5-1
CASGQGVADTQYF
TGCGCCAGTGGACAGGGAGTAGCAGATACGCAGTATTTT
>TRBJ1-1|few|13|.|TRBV19
CATRSTPQTEAFF
TGTGCCACACGGTCGACTCCTCAGACTGAAGCTTTCTTT
>TRBJ1-2|.|13|.|TRBV19
CASRRALLYGYTF
TGTGCCAGTCGGAGGGCCCTCCTCTATGGCTACACCTTC
>TRBJ1-5|.|15|.|TRBV7-8
CASSLRDYSNQPQHF
TGTGCCAGCAGCTTACGGGATTACAGCAATCAGCCCCAGCATTTT
>TRBJ2-1|few|13|.|TRBV27
CASSLEAKNEQFF
TGTGCCAGCAGTTTAGAGGCTAAGAATGAGCAGTTCTTC
>TRBJ1-1|.|12|.|TRBV28
CASSLGTGWAFF
TGTGCCAGCAGTTTAGGAACAGGGTGGGCTTTCTTT
>TRBJ1-4|many|13|.|TRBV4-1
CASWGSNSGKLFF
TGCGCCAGCTGGGGCAGTAACTCCGGGAAACTGTTTTTT
>TRBJ1-5|.|17|TRBD1|TRBV28
CASNPGQVLGHRQPQHF
TGTGCCAGCAATCCGGGACAGGTACTGGGGCATCGACAGCCCCAGCATTTT
>TRBJ2-7|.|16|TRBD2|TRBV4-2
CASSLTLRREKGEQYF
TGTGCCAGCAGCCTTACACTGAGGCGGGAGAAGGGCGAGCAGTACTTC
>TRBJ1-6|.|16|TRBD1|TRBV19
CASSIAGTGSNSPLHF
TGTGCCAGTAGTATCGCCGGGACAGGGAGTAATTCACCCCTCCACTTT
>TRBJ1-2|.|15|.|TRBV5-1
CASSWTSDGGYGYTF
TGCGCCAGCAGCTGGACCTCCGACGGAGGCTATGGCTACACCTTC
>TRBJ2-7|.|15|.|TRBV30
CAWSSDILSSYEQYF
TGTGCCTGGAGTTCGGACATCCTGAGCTCCTACGAGCAGTACTTC
>TRBJ2-3|many|15|TRBD2|TRBV15
CATSWGTSGKDTQYF
TGTGCCACCAGCTGGGGGACTAGCGGGAAGGATACGCAGTATTTT
>TRBJ1-6|.|13|.|TRBV6-6
CAAGRTANSPLHF
TGTGCCGCCGGGCGGACAGCTAATTCACCCCTCCACTTT
>TRBJ1-2|.|19|TRBD1|TRBV4-2
CASSYFTGGTEAANYGYTF
TGTGCCAGCAGCTACTTTACTGGAGGGACAGAAGCAGCTAACTATGGCTACACCTTC
>TRBJ2-7|.|17|TRBD2|TRBV6-2/TRBV6-3
CASSYGYAGGYSYEQYF
TGTGCCAGCAGTTACGGATATGCGGGGGGGTACTCCTACGAGCAGTACTTC
>TRBJ2-3|.|14|.|TRBV11-2
CASSKTGYTDTQYF
TGTGCCAGCAGCAAAACAGGTTACACAGATACGCAGTATTTT
>TRBJ2-3|.|14|.|TRBV9
CASSVVSLTDTQYF
TGTGCCAGCAGCGTAGTTTCACTCACAGATACGCAGTATTTT
>TRBJ2-3|.|11|.|TRBV6-5
CASLTVDTQYF
TGTGCCAGCCTCACAGTTGATACGCAGTATTTT
>TRBJ2-1|once|16|TRBD2|TRBV7-3
CASSLYGTSGHNEQFF
TGTGCCAGCAGCTTATATGGGACTAGCGGCCACAATGAGCAGTTCTTC
>TRBJ1-3|.|13|.|TRBV9
CASSEGTENTIYF
TGTGCCAGCAGCGAGGGGACTGAAAACACCATATATTTT
>TRBJ2-5|.|12|TRBD2|TRBV29-1
CSVGGGSGTQYF
TGCAGCGTTGGCGGGGGATCTGGGACCCAGTACTTC
>TRBJ1-1|.|16|.|TRBV28
CASSPNQYDRRTEAFF
TGTGCCAGCAGCCCAAATCAGTACGACAGAAGGACTGAAGCTTTCTTT
>TRBJ2-4|.|16|TRBD1|TRBV7-9
CASSVPGQGARDIQYF
TGTGCCAGCAGCGTCCCGGGACAGGGGGCGAGGGACATTCAGTACTTC
>TRBJ2-7|.|14|TRBD1|TRBV10-3
CAIRGQGWSYEQYF
TGTGCCATCAGGGGACAGGGCTGGTCCTACGAGCAGTACTTC